These 30 T cell receptor beta chains were sequenced from one sample in a study of shared clonotypes between healthy human individuals (TCRdb year 2020). To prepare the library, the immunoSEQ multiplex PCR assay was applied. As stored in TCRdb, this immuneACCESS dataset retains in-frame rearrangements with V and J assigned. A fraction of the clones does not appear; measured against another copy, unresolved V genes explain less than half of the discrepancy, and the remainder lacks a known reason. Recorded for this sample are 110,000 or so clones; about 70% of them occurred a single time. Clones ranked in the top ten supply around 23% of the sample. The source material was memory CD8+ T cells sorted from blood. The cell subset or site label corresponds to: CD45RO+ cells pooled with CCR7-negative TemRA cells. The receptors stem from a woman aged 25 to 45 in good health.

This sequence joins TRBV7-2 and TRBJ2-1, with TRBD1 identical over 7 bases. Per germline, CDR1 SGHTA and CDR2 FQGNSA. The ends lost 5 bases at V and 0 bases at J; junction bases unmatched: 4. The length of the CDR3 is 15 residues. The DNA of the CDR3 is TGTGCCAGCAGCCAATACAGGGGCTCCTACAATGAGCAGTTCTTC. It codes for CASSQYRGSYNEQFF. Variable domain in full (rest from reference TRBV7-2 and TRBJ2-1): GAGVSQSPSNKVTEKGKDVELRCDPISGHTALYWYRQSLGQGLEFLIYFQGNSAPDKSGLPSDRFSAERTGGSVSTLTIQRTQQEDSAVYLCASSQYRGSYNEQFFGPGTRLTVL.

The chain is built from TRBV11-2 and TRBJ2-3; D uncertain. From germline, CDR1 is SGHAT and CDR2 FQNNGV. This CDR3 has 14 amino acids. Trimming cost V 2 bases and J 6 bases, with 12 bases left between them. Here the CDR3 DNA reads TGTGCCAGCAGCTTAAGGCCCGGAACCGATACGCAGTATTTT. It specifies CASSLRPGTDTQYF.

The chain combines TRBV5-1 with TRBJ2-3, with TRBD2 matching 10 bases. Germline-derived CDR1 and CDR2 are SGHRS and YFSETQ. The length of the CDR3 is 16 residues. V lost 4 bases to trimming and J lost 0 bases; unmatched junction nucleotides: 5. This chain's CDR3 is CASSPTSGSSTDTQYF. CDR3 in DNA: TGCGCCAGCAGCCCGACTAGCGGGTCTAGCACAGATACGCAGTATTTT.

The chain is built from TRBV28 and TRBJ1-5; D remains unclear. The CDR3 sequence is 11 residues long. Germline CDR1 MDHEN, CDR2 SYDVKM. V was cut by 6 bases and J by 9 bases, with 9 bases left in between. The CDR3 is CASSLGWPQHF. The CDR3 nucleotides are TGTGCCAGCAGCTTGGGGTGGCCCCAGCATTTT.

This rearrangement joins TRBV5-1 to TRBJ2-5; 8 bases are a match to TRBD2. V dropped 5 bases and J dropped 5; count of bases not matched to a gene: 8. The germline CDR1 and CDR2 sequences are SGHRS and YFSETQ. This CDR3 is built from 14 residues. For the CDR3, the DNA is TGCGCCAGCAGTTCCGCGGGAGGTTATGAGACCCAGTACTTC. Translating it yields CASSSAGGYETQYF.

The rearrangement links TRBV7-8 to TRBJ2-1; D uncertain. The V end was cut by 1 base, the J end by 5 bases, with 3 bases between. Germline CDR1 reads SGHVS; CDR2 reads FQNEAQ. CDR3 length: 12 amino acids. The CDR3 loop reads CASSLENNEQFF. CDR3 DNA: TGTGCCAGCAGCTTAGAGAACAATGAGCAGTTCTTC.

The V and J genes are TRBV25-1 and TRBJ2-3, with D unclear. Germline V gene data show CDR1 as MGHDK and CDR2 as SYGVNS. V was cut by 4 bases and J by 4 bases, with 9 bases left in between. The CDR3 is 13 residues long. The chain's CDR3 is CASSGGRADTQYF. CDR3 nucleotides: TGTGCCAGCAGTGGAGGCCGGGCAGATACGCAGTATTTT. Looking up the rest from reference TRBV25-1 and TRBJ2-3 gives the full variable domain: EADIYQTPRYLVIGTGKKITLECSQTMGHDKMYWYQQDPGMELHLIHYSYGVNSTEKGDLSSESTVSRIRTEHFPLTLESARPSHTSQYLCASSGGRADTQYFGPGTRLTVL.

The V and J genes are TRBV7-9 and TRBJ2-1, with D perhaps matching TRBD2 (6 bases). The CDR3 is 16 amino acids. Trimming shortened V by 5 bases and J by 0 bases, and 14 bases separated the two germline ends. The V gene's germline CDR1 is SEHNR and CDR2 FQNEAQ (reference sequence). In DNA form, the CDR3 reads TGTGCCAGCAGCCCATCGGGAGTCTCCTCCTACAATGAGCAGTTCTTC. Protein sequence: CASSPSGVSSYNEQFF.

The chain is built from TRBV5-5 and TRBJ1-1; D unclear. Trimming pared 0 bases from V and 8 bases from J, leaving 11 bases between. Germline-derived CDR1 and CDR2 are SGHKS and YYEKEE (reference sequence). The CDR3 consists of 13 residues. The CDR3 region is CASSLALLREAFF. The CDR3 DNA reads TGTGCCAGCAGCTTGGCCTTACTCAGAGAAGCTTTCTTT. Filled out from reference TRBV5-5 and TRBJ1-1, the complete variable domain reads DAGVTQSPTHLIKTRGQQVTLRCSPISGHKSVSWYQQVLGQGPQFIFQYYEKEERGRGNFPDRFSARQFPNYSSELNVNALLLGDSALYLCASSLALLREAFFGQGTRLTVV.

In its sample, this clone is medium-sized (0.01 to 0.1%). The genes are TRBV25-1 and TRBJ2-3, with TRBD2 identical over 11 bases. With 11 bases clipped from V and 2 bases from J, the junction kept 6 bases outside the gene matches. Per germline, CDR1 MGHDK and CDR2 SYGVNS. The CDR3 loop spans 14 amino acids. Here the CDR3 reads CAVEGLADTDTQYF. CDR3 nucleotide sequence: TGTGCCGTAGAGGGACTAGCGGACACAGATACGCAGTATTTT.

The rearrangement links TRBV2 to TRBJ1-4; D unresolved. Germline V gene lookup returns CDR1 SNHLY and CDR2 FYNNEI. With 2 bases removed from V and 10 bases from J, the gap between germline ends came to 17 bases. The CDR3 totals 15 residues. The CDR3 sequence is CASSERGNMRLKLFF. CDR3 DNA: TGTGCCAGCAGTGAAAGAGGAAATATGAGGCTAAAACTGTTTTTT.

The chain carries TRBV5-1 and TRBJ1-2, with D possibly being TRBD1 (6 bases). The ends were cut back, 4 bases at V and 5 bases at J, with 18 bases in the middle. In germline, CDR1 is SGHRS, CDR2 YFSETQ. There are 15 residues in the CDR3. The CDR3 bases are TGCGCCAGCAGCCTTCGCACCTACCAGGGGTATGGCTACACCTTC. This gives the protein CASSLRTYQGYGYTF.

This clone is a singleton in its sample. The chain carries TRBV5-5 and TRBJ1-1; D ambiguous. Trimming stripped 2 bases from V and 7 bases from J, with 12 bases between. CDR1 is SGHKS and CDR2 is YYEKEE in the germline V gene (reference sequence). This CDR3 is 13 amino acids long. CDR3 sequence (DNA): TGTGCCAGCAGCTTTTCCGGAGAGGGTGAAGCTTTCTTT. It codes for CASSFSGEGEAFF.

This clone was seen a handful of times. The chain employs TRBV27 and TRBJ2-5; D assignment may be TRBD1 or TRBD2 (7 bases each). The assigned J gene may be wrong: the sequence end matches TRBJ2-7 better. Germline loops: CDR1 MNHEY, CDR2 SMNVEV (reference sequence). CDR3 length: 15 residues. In DNA form, the CDR3 reads TGTGCCAGCAGTTCGGGGGGAACAGGGGTCTACGAGCAGTACTTC. Translated: CASSSGGTGVYEQYF.

The genes are TRBV30 and TRBJ1-1, with a weak D call TRBD1 (5 bases). This CDR3 has 14 residues. Germline CDR1 GTSNPN, CDR2 SVGIG (reference sequence). CDR3 nucleotides: TGTGCGGGGGGACTTGGCTACCCGGGCACTGAAGCTTTCTTT. Residues: CAGGLGYPGTEAFF. The full variable domain, in which reference TRBV30 and TRBJ1-1 provide the parts outside the CDR3, is SQTIHQWPATLVQPVGSPLSLECTVEGTSNPNLYWYRQAAGRGLQLLFYSVGIGQISSEVPQNLSASRPQDRQFILSSKKLLLSDSGFYLCAGGLGYPGTEAFFGQGTRLTVV.

V is TRBV30 and J is TRBJ2-1; 8 bases are a match to TRBD2. Trimming took 2 bases from V and 5 from J; bases not matched to a gene: 5. Germline V gene sequence: CDR1 GTSNPN, CDR2 SVGIG (reference sequence). The CDR3 extends over 14 amino acids. DNA for the CDR3: TGTGCCTGGAGTTTGGGACTAGGGAACAATGAGCAGTTCTTC. Translating gives CAWSLGLGNNEQFF.

The J gene is TRBJ1-2, the V gene TRBV5-8; tentative D call: TRBD1 (6 bases). Germline V gene data show CDR1 as SGHTS and CDR2 as YDEGEE. The V and J ends lost 1 base and 2 bases respectively, with 9 bases between them. The CDR3 consists of 14 residues. CDR3 sequence reads: CASSLLTGNYGYTF. CDR3 nucleotide sequence: TGTGCCAGCAGCTTGTTAACAGGGAACTATGGCTACACCTTC.

This clone showed up just a few times. Other DNA sequences in the sample encode the same CDR3. The chain has TRBV11-2 and TRBJ2-7; D is perhaps TRBD2 (5 bases). With 4 bases removed from V and 6 bases from J, the gap between germline ends came to 10 bases. This CDR3 is built from 12 residues. Germline CDR1 reads SGHAT; CDR2 reads FQNNGV. The CDR3: CASSSEVVEQYF. CDR3 bases: TGTGCCAGCAGCTCGGAGGTGGTCGAGCAGTACTTC.

In its sample, this clone was seen a few times. The rearrangement joins TRBV29-1 to TRBJ2-7; TRBD2 is a possible D gene (5 bases). The V end lost 7 bases, the J end lost 7 bases, and 20 bases lay between the germline ends. CDR1 SQVTM and CDR2 ANQGSEA come from the germline V gene. The length of the CDR3 is 13 residues. This CDR3 reads CSAEGSAVKEQYF. The CDR3 DNA is TGCAGCGCCGAAGGGAGCGCGGTTAAAGAGCAGTACTTC.

This chain connects TRBV4-1 to TRBJ2-7, with 7 bases lining up with TRBD2. V dropped 1 base and J dropped 2; count of bases not matched to a gene: 14. CDR1 and CDR2 (germline): MGHRA, YSYEKL. The CDR3 runs 18 residues. In DNA form, the CDR3 reads TGCGCCAGCAGCCAAGTCGTAATAGCGGGCCTTCTTACCTACGAGCAGTACTTC. This codes for CASSQVVIAGLLTYEQYF.

The rearrangement links TRBV6-1 to TRBJ2-1; TRBD2 is a possible D gene (6 bases). Trimming removed 4 bases at V and 7 bases at J, with 14 bases between. CDR1 is MNHNS and CDR2 is SASEGT in the germline V gene. The CDR3 extends over 14 amino acids. The CDR3 DNA is TGTGCCAGCAGTGTCCTTCGGGAGTGGAATGAGCAGTTCTTC. This translates into CASSVLREWNEQFF.

This sequence joins TRBV2 and TRBJ1-2; maybe TRBD1 (5 bases). Germline loops: CDR1 SNHLY, CDR2 FYNNEI. V was cut by 2 bases and J by 4 bases, with 20 bases left in between. The length of the CDR3 is 17 residues. CDR3 amino acids: CASSEPGANILLYGYTF. CDR3 DNA sequence: TGTGCCAGCAGTGAACCCGGGGCGAACATTCTCCTCTATGGCTACACCTTC.

V and J are TRBV28 and TRBJ2-7; 7 bases agree with TRBD2. The CDR3 runs to 15 residues. Germline trimming cut 5 bases from V and 7 bases from J; bases unmatched to any gene: 14. Germline V CDR1 and CDR2: MDHEN, SYDVKM. The CDR3 DNA follows: TGTGCCAGCAGTGGACTAGTCCGAAAACCCTGGGAGCAGTACTTC. It is translated as CASSGLVRKPWEQYF.

Many counts were recorded for this clone. The rearrangement joins TRBV5-1 to TRBJ1-1; D call uncertain. This CDR3 region has 10 residues. Germline assignment: CDR1 SGHRS and CDR2 YFSETQ. Between the trimmed V and J ends, which lost 5 bases and 4 bases, there was a span of 3 bases. CDR3 in DNA: TGCGCCAGCAGAGGCACTGAAGCTTTCTTT. Protein: CASRGTEAFF. The variable domain in full, with the rest retrieved from reference TRBV5-1 and TRBJ1-1, is KAGVTQTPRYLIKTRGQQVTLSCSPISGHRSVSWYQQTPGQGLQFLFEYFSETQRNKGNFPGRFSGRQFSNSRSEMNVSTLELGDSALYLCASRGTEAFFGQGTRLTVV.

V usage is TRBV9 and J usage is TRBJ2-7, with TRBD1 as a possible D gene (6 bases). From germline, CDR1 is SGDLS and CDR2 YYNGEE. This CDR3 contains 15 residues. V was cut by 2 bases and J by 2 bases, with 14 bases left in between. The CDR3 region has the DNA TGTGCCAGCAGCGTTCAGCCGGGACACACCTACGAGCAGTACTTC. This gives the protein CASSVQPGHTYEQYF.

The chain couples TRBV6-4 to TRBJ2-1, with D possibly being TRBD1 or TRBD2 (5 bases each). The CDR3 has 16 residues. Per germline, CDR1 MRHNA and CDR2 SNTAGT. Trimming left V 4 bases short and J 3 bases short, with 16 bases between. In DNA form, the CDR3 reads TGTGCCAGCAGTGGGGGTGAGGGGAGAGACTACAATGAGCAGTTCTTC. This encodes CASSGGEGRDYNEQFF.

This clone occurred a few times. The rearrangement joins TRBV29-1 to TRBJ2-5; TRBD2 matches at 9 bases. Germline lookup yields CDR1 SQVTM and CDR2 ANQGSEA. V trimming: 0 bases; J trimming: 4 bases; junction bases outside the gene matches: 9. This CDR3 comprises 16 residues. Here the CDR3 reads CSVEDLSGRFGETQYF. CDR3 in DNA: TGCAGCGTTGAAGATCTTAGCGGGAGATTTGGAGAGACCCAGTACTTC.

A few counts support this clone. This chain uses TRBV25-1 with TRBJ1-4; 12 bases align to TRBD1. Germline V gene lookup returns CDR1 MGHDK and CDR2 SYGVNS. The CDR3 contains 18 residues. The J segment lost 6 bases and the V segment lost 2 bases, leaving 10 bases of the junction unmatched. This CDR3 reads CASSELRGDRGLDEKLFF. The CDR3 DNA reads TGTGCCAGCAGTGAACTCAGGGGGGACAGGGGGCTTGATGAAAAACTGTTTTTT.

The rearrangement links TRBV25-1 to TRBJ1-4; no reliable D call. CDR1 is MGHDK, CDR2 SYGVNS, per germline. CDR3 length: 12 amino acids. Trimming stripped 7 bases from V and 8 bases from J, with 11 bases between. In nucleotides, the CDR3 is TGTGCCAGCATCCAAGGGTGGGAAAAACTGTTTTTT. Amino acids: CASIQGWEKLFF.

In its sample, this clone was seen many times. The chain links TRBV5-6 to TRBJ2-5, with D possibly matching TRBD2 (5 bases). The end of the DNA aligns better with TRBJ2-7, so the J call may be wrong. Germline assignment: CDR1 SGHDT and CDR2 YYEEEE. This CDR3 contains 14 residues. The CDR3 sequence: CASSPGDFRGEQYF. CDR3 nucleotides: TGTGCCAGCAGCCCCGGAGATTTTCGGGGCGAGCAGTACTTC.